This is a list of T cell receptor beta chains from one sample in a study of STAT3 mutations in large granular lymphocyte leukemia. Profiled with immunoSEQ multiplex PCR; TCRdb holds only in-frame clones, not every one. Here the sample spans about 34,000 clones, approximately 86% being singletons. The sample taken for sequencing was peripheral blood mononuclear cells. The receptors shown here come from a man aged 55-75 years with T-cell large granular lymphocyte leukemia. Some clones in this sample may be carry-over from other donors' samples. CDR3s include the opening cysteine and the closing phenylalanine or tryptophan. Each record gives: clone size, D gene, J gene, V gene, CDR3 DNA, CDR3 protein. The D gene is left open where the match is weak. The size entry is marked missing in some rows and otherwise reads once, few, many or a size class.

abundance: .; d_gene: .; j_gene: TRBJ2-2; v_gene: TRBV30; CDR3nt: TGTGCCTGGATGGGCCAAAACACCGGGGAGCTGTTTTTT; CDR3aa: CAWMGQNTGELFF
abundance: .; d_gene: TRBD1; j_gene: TRBJ1-1; v_gene: TRBV7-3; CDR3nt: TGTGCCAGCAGCCGGCAGGGGGGGGGCATGAACACTGAAGCTTTCTTT; CDR3aa: CASSRQGGGMNTEAFF
abundance: few; d_gene: .; j_gene: TRBJ1-5; v_gene: TRBV18; CDR3nt: TGTGCCAGCTCACCACCGTCGGGGGTCCTCAATCAGCCCCAGCATTTT; CDR3aa: CASSPPSGVLNQPQHF
abundance: .; d_gene: TRBD2; j_gene: TRBJ2-7; v_gene: TRBV7-9; CDR3nt: TGTGCCAGCAGCGTACTAGGGTCTAGCGGGGTTCCCTACGAGCAGTACTTC; CDR3aa: CASSVLGSSGVPYEQYF
abundance: .; d_gene: .; j_gene: TRBJ2-3; v_gene: TRBV7-8; CDR3nt: TGTGCCAGCAGCCGCCTGGCCGACACAGATACGCAGTATTTT; CDR3aa: CASSRLADTDTQYF
abundance: .; d_gene: .; j_gene: TRBJ2-7; v_gene: TRBV28; CDR3nt: TGTGCCAGCAGTTTCTGGGGGCGAAACACGGCCGAGCAGTACTTC; CDR3aa: CASSFWGRNTAEQYF
abundance: few; d_gene: .; j_gene: TRBJ2-7; v_gene: TRBV5-1; CDR3nt: TGCGCCAGCAGCTATGACGGAAACTACGAGCAGTACTTC; CDR3aa: CASSYDGNYEQYF
abundance: .; d_gene: .; j_gene: TRBJ2-6; v_gene: TRBV7-9; CDR3nt: TGTGCCAGCACCCCGGAGGGGGGCTCTGGGGCCAACGTCCTGACTTTC; CDR3aa: CASTPEGGSGANVLTF
abundance: .; d_gene: TRBD1; j_gene: TRBJ2-3; v_gene: TRBV18; CDR3nt: TGTGCCAGCTCACCACTAGCGACAGGGCGTGATACGCAGTATTTT; CDR3aa: CASSPLATGRDTQYF
abundance: .; d_gene: TRBD2; j_gene: TRBJ2-1; v_gene: TRBV9; CDR3nt: TGTGCCAGCAGCGTTGGCCTCCAGCCCCGGTGGACTAGCGGGAGGGTTAACAATGAGCAGTTCTTC; CDR3aa: CASSVGLQPRWTSGRVNNEQFF
abundance: once; d_gene: TRBD2; j_gene: TRBJ2-7; v_gene: TRBV6-5; CDR3nt: TGTGCCAGCACCGGGACTAGCGGCTACGAGCAGTACTTC; CDR3aa: CASTGTSGYEQYF
abundance: .; d_gene: .; j_gene: TRBJ2-7; v_gene: TRBV27; CDR3nt: TGTGCCAGCGCCCTGGGCAGGATCTACGAGCAGTACTTC; CDR3aa: CASALGRIYEQYF
abundance: .; d_gene: .; j_gene: TRBJ2-5; v_gene: TRBV11-2; CDR3nt: TGTGCCAGCAGCTTAGGCGGAGCGGGCGCGGGGGAGACCCAGTACTTC; CDR3aa: CASSLGGAGAGETQYF
abundance: .; d_gene: .; j_gene: TRBJ1-2; v_gene: TRBV7-2; CDR3nt: TGTGCCAGCGGAGGTTCGGGCTATGGCTACACCTTC; CDR3aa: CASGGSGYGYTF
abundance: .; d_gene: .; j_gene: TRBJ1-6; v_gene: TRBV27; CDR3nt: TGTGCCAGCAGTGTAGGTCCGGGTTCACCCCTCCACTTT; CDR3aa: CASSVGPGSPLHF
abundance: .; d_gene: TRBD1; j_gene: TRBJ2-5; v_gene: TRBV18; CDR3nt: TGTGCCAGCTCACTTAAGGGGGCGTCGGAGACCCAGTACTTC; CDR3aa: CASSLKGASETQYF
abundance: .; d_gene: .; j_gene: TRBJ1-4; v_gene: TRBV30; CDR3nt: TGTGCCTGGAGTGGGTCCACAACTAATGAAAAACTGTTTTTT; CDR3aa: CAWSGSTTNEKLFF
abundance: .; d_gene: .; j_gene: TRBJ1-2; v_gene: TRBV5-4; CDR3nt: TGTGCCAGCAGCCGAGAGAGGACGACGTATTATGGCTACACCTTC; CDR3aa: CASSRERTTYYGYTF
abundance: .; d_gene: TRBD1; j_gene: TRBJ2-3; v_gene: TRBV6-1; CDR3nt: TGTGCCAGCACCCTTGGACAGGGGGTGGCAGATACGCAGTATTTT; CDR3aa: CASTLGQGVADTQYF
abundance: .; d_gene: .; j_gene: TRBJ1-5; v_gene: TRBV5-1; CDR3nt: TGCGCCAGCAGCTTGGACCCGTATAGCAATCAGCCCCAGCATTTT; CDR3aa: CASSLDPYSNQPQHF
abundance: few; d_gene: TRBD2; j_gene: TRBJ2-2; v_gene: TRBV2; CDR3nt: TGTGCCAGCAGTGGGGCTAGCGGGAGAACCGGGGAGCTGTTTTTT; CDR3aa: CASSGASGRTGELFF
abundance: .; d_gene: .; j_gene: TRBJ1-6; v_gene: TRBV14; CDR3nt: TGTGCCAGCAGCCAATTTGGTGGACCGAGGGATAATTCACCCCTCCACTTT; CDR3aa: CASSQFGGPRDNSPLHF
abundance: .; d_gene: .; j_gene: TRBJ2-1; v_gene: TRBV7-2; CDR3nt: TGTGCCAGCAGCCCAGACCGGGAAAGCAGTGAGCAGTTCTTC; CDR3aa: CASSPDRESSEQFF
abundance: .; d_gene: .; j_gene: TRBJ2-7; v_gene: TRBV18; CDR3nt: TGTGCCAGCTCACCCGGCAGGGTCGGCGAGCAGTACTTC; CDR3aa: CASSPGRVGEQYF